A selection of T cell receptor beta chains follows, all from one sample in a study of T cells in Graves' hyperthyroidism and ophthalmopathy. TCRdb called the multiplex PCR reads again in MiXCR, with one record for every CDR3 protein. The sample yields roughly 93,000 distinct CDR3 sequences, approximately 42% seen once. The sequencing sample was made of peripheral blood or thyroid tissue (not recorded which). The receptors derive from a woman aged 25 to 39 with Graves' hyperthyroidism. Each CDR3 is given without its conserved first and last residue. D genes are given only for firm matches. A clone size is listed for some rows: how often the clone was seen (once, few, many), or a class if it is expanded.

cdr3_aa: ASSLTGYQANEKLF
clone_size: .
v_call: TRBV7-9
d_call: .

cdr3_aa: ASSQDLTGLNQPQH
clone_size: many
v_call: TRBV4-1
d_call: TRBD1

cdr3_aa: ATSRPGLAGQETQY
clone_size: few
v_call: TRBV15
d_call: TRBD2

cdr3_aa: ASSLDYRYYGYT
clone_size: many
v_call: TRBV5-1
d_call: .

cdr3_aa: ASSMNRRANYGYT
clone_size: many
v_call: TRBV19
d_call: .

cdr3_aa: ATSRDRGGVTVHTNYGYT
clone_size: many
v_call: TRBV15
d_call: .

cdr3_aa: AIWDRSIYGYT
clone_size: once
v_call: TRBV10-3
d_call: TRBD1

cdr3_aa: SARGELF
clone_size: .
v_call: TRBV20-1
d_call: .

cdr3_aa: ASSKAIEAF
clone_size: many
v_call: TRBV18
d_call: .

cdr3_aa: ASSQGTAALGTEAF
clone_size: once
v_call: TRBV4-2
d_call: .

cdr3_aa: SAPPASMPYEQY
clone_size: many
v_call: TRBV20-1
d_call: .

cdr3_aa: ASSPTPGTSAYEQY
clone_size: .
v_call: TRBV14
d_call: TRBD2

cdr3_aa: AWSNTGELF
clone_size: .
v_call: TRBV30
d_call: .

cdr3_aa: ASSLTIRNGRELF
clone_size: many
v_call: TRBV7-2
d_call: .

cdr3_aa: ASRQGTDEKLF
clone_size: many
v_call: TRBV6-5
d_call: TRBD1

cdr3_aa: ASSLEAGTGNGYT
clone_size: many
v_call: TRBV7-2
d_call: TRBD1

cdr3_aa: ASSLLGEWELF
clone_size: .
v_call: TRBV11-2
d_call: .

cdr3_aa: SARGRGTEAF
clone_size: .
v_call: TRBV20-1
d_call: TRBD1

cdr3_aa: ASSPFTGLIGPLH
clone_size: many
v_call: TRBV7-2
d_call: .

cdr3_aa: ASSLDGEKLL
clone_size: .
v_call: TRBV5-1
d_call: .

cdr3_aa: ASSLIFFGQGGGNTIY
clone_size: many
v_call: TRBV11-2
d_call: .

cdr3_aa: SARNRPTGEQY
clone_size: many
v_call: TRBV20-1
d_call: .

cdr3_aa: ASRGVAGPRYEQY
clone_size: .
v_call: TRBV7-2
d_call: TRBD2

cdr3_aa: ANSGSGELF
clone_size: many
v_call: TRBV9
d_call: .

cdr3_aa: ASSASGRAFGELF
clone_size: many
v_call: TRBV9
d_call: TRBD2

cdr3_aa: AWRTVGGFSYEQY
clone_size: .
v_call: TRBV7-9
d_call: TRBD2

cdr3_aa: SEVKDLVTYEQY
clone_size: many
v_call: TRBV20-1
d_call: .

cdr3_aa: ASSRMEALNTEAF
clone_size: .
v_call: TRBV7-9
d_call: .

cdr3_aa: ARTGKEGETQY
clone_size: .
v_call: TRBV30
d_call: .

cdr3_aa: ASRPEGETQY
clone_size: .
v_call: TRBV7-9
d_call: .

cdr3_aa: ATGVRRASTDTQY
clone_size: many
v_call: TRBV15
d_call: .

cdr3_aa: ASSQDRVSNSPLH
clone_size: many
v_call: TRBV14
d_call: .

cdr3_aa: ASRRRGQSQETQY
clone_size: many
v_call: TRBV28
d_call: .

cdr3_aa: ASSSPGAEEQY
clone_size: .
v_call: TRBV7-3
d_call: .

cdr3_aa: ASSLTGRGETQY
clone_size: .
v_call: TRBV5-5
d_call: TRBD2

cdr3_aa: SARPPRTDLNSPLH
clone_size: .
v_call: TRBV20-1
d_call: .

cdr3_aa: ASSPPPGQGAYEQY
clone_size: .
v_call: TRBV7-9
d_call: TRBD1

cdr3_aa: ASSLDAGGCLSYEQY
clone_size: .
v_call: TRBV5-1
d_call: TRBD1

cdr3_aa: ASGSEGTPVGEEQY
clone_size: many
v_call: TRBV2
d_call: .

cdr3_aa: ASSSPGAGVGYT
clone_size: .
v_call: TRBV11-2
d_call: .

cdr3_aa: ASSQTGAYGYT
clone_size: .
v_call: TRBV14
d_call: TRBD1

cdr3_aa: AISSDSYQPQH
clone_size: .
v_call: TRBV10-3
d_call: .

cdr3_aa: ASSVSPSSGNTIY
clone_size: many
v_call: TRBV19
d_call: .

cdr3_aa: ASSYRDRSFGYT
clone_size: many
v_call: TRBV6-5
d_call: .

cdr3_aa: ASSQVYHPGKRTSPLH
clone_size: many
v_call: TRBV4-1
d_call: .

cdr3_aa: ASSLSPETQY
clone_size: many
v_call: TRBV7-2
d_call: .

cdr3_aa: ATIEKGDRNTIY
clone_size: many
v_call: TRBV6-1
d_call: .

cdr3_aa: ASSLGQSNEKLF
clone_size: .
v_call: TRBV7-9
d_call: .

cdr3_aa: ASSVPGQPYEQY
clone_size: many
v_call: TRBV6-5
d_call: TRBD1

cdr3_aa: ASSPDRVAF
clone_size: many
v_call: TRBV5-5
d_call: TRBD1

cdr3_aa: ASISTRGAL
clone_size: .
v_call: TRBV9
d_call: .

cdr3_aa: ASSTLNRGPYEQY
clone_size: many
v_call: TRBV6-5
d_call: TRBD1

cdr3_aa: ASSRSGTLYEQY
clone_size: .
v_call: TRBV7-9
d_call: TRBD2

cdr3_aa: ASSKIGANCGYT
clone_size: once
v_call: TRBV7-9
d_call: .

cdr3_aa: ASSLFGAGGETQY
clone_size: many
v_call: TRBV5-1
d_call: TRBD2

cdr3_aa: SAEGQGNSPLH
clone_size: .
v_call: TRBV20-1
d_call: TRBD1

cdr3_aa: ATSKQGSNQPQH
clone_size: many
v_call: TRBV24-1
d_call: .

cdr3_aa: ATSSWAENSPLH
clone_size: .
v_call: TRBV15
d_call: .

cdr3_aa: ASRADGYGYT
clone_size: .
v_call: TRBV7-6
d_call: .

cdr3_aa: ASSQTVGSAGGYT
clone_size: many
v_call: TRBV4-1
d_call: .